This TCR beta chain was profiled in a study of shared clonotypes between healthy human individuals. Study as a whole: The people who gave samples were two women and three men aged 18 to 49. Findings and limits, study-wide: Generation probability values for non-shared clonotypes were lower than those for clonotypes shared by all four donors.

Sequenced by immunoSEQ multiplex PCR; TCRdb stores in-frame clones only, minus some. The sample includes a few million clones, approximately 94% of them seen just once. The CDR3 has 15 residues. Per the germline V gene, CDR1 is SGHTA and CDR2 is FQGNSA. V lost 0 bases and J 4 bases, leaving 12 bases between the germline ends. On this clone itself: Its antigen is undetermined. This CDR3 is also generated by other DNA sequences in the sample.

The origin of this receptor is a man aged 18 to 35 in good health. The chain joins TRBV7-2 to TRBJ2-5, with D perhaps being TRBD1 or TRBD2 (6 bases each). The sequencing sample was made of naive CD4+ T cells sorted from blood. Subset denoted: CD45RA+ positively selected. The CDR3 protein is CASSLAGGGVETQYF. The CDR3 DNA is TGTGCCAGCAGCTTAGCAGGAGGGGGAGTAGAGACCCAGTACTTC.